This T cell receptor (beta chain) is drawn from a study of blood T cells in healthy people across ages. The donors, aged roughly 6 to 100, were healthy Caucasians from Russia. A second PCR of roughly 7 to 11 cycles used a sample-barcoded 5' primer and a J-beta primer mix. TCRdb itself ran the 5' RACE reads through MiXCR, one entry per CDR3 protein. The sample holds some 320,000 distinct CDR3 sequences; around 27% are singletons and the top ten take over 25%. V lost 0 bases and J lost 6, with 11 bases in between. The CDR3 is 14 residues long. Germline CDR1 and CDR2: LGHDT and YNNKEL (reference sequence). This clonotype was seen many times.

This receptor was taken from a woman aged 70-85 years in good health. Sequencing was performed on blood. The genes are TRBV3-1 and TRBJ1-2; D is possibly TRBD1 (6 bases). The CDR3 DNA follows: TGTGCCAGCAGCCAAGAAGGCAGGGGTGATGGCTACACCTTC. This encodes CASSQEGRGDGYTF.